This paragraph reports one T cell receptor beta chain. Under the authors' procedure: Reference gene primer amplification yielded estimated nucleated cell counts. Assay used: immunoSEQ multiplex PCR; TCRdb lists only in-frame clones, some missing. That table supplies the V and J calls and clone size; D and trimming were determined from the DNA. The sample comprises 200,000 to 300,000 clones, about 85% of which are singletons, and roughly 4% rests with the top ten. The data stem from a study of blood T cell repertoires in COVID-19. The wider study: Samples taken during acute and convalescent COVID-19 were collected in the United States, Italy and Spain. Sample material is recorded as cDNA or gDNA derived from T cells, B-cell-depleted T cells, or PBMCs.

This CDR3 has 14 amino acids. Looked up from germline, CDR1 is SGHTA and CDR2 is FQGTGA. The V gene end was trimmed by 5 bases and the J gene end by 10 bases; junction bases not matched to a gene: 12. The genes are TRBV7-3 and TRBJ1-1; 8 bases are a match to TRBD1. Sequenced sample: peripheral blood. The clonotype was recovered from a man aged 55 to 70 who had recovered from COVID-19. The DNA of the CDR3 is TGTGCCAGCAGCGGCGACAGGGGCGGGGGACCAGCTTTCTTT. It yields the protein CASSGDRGGGPAFF.